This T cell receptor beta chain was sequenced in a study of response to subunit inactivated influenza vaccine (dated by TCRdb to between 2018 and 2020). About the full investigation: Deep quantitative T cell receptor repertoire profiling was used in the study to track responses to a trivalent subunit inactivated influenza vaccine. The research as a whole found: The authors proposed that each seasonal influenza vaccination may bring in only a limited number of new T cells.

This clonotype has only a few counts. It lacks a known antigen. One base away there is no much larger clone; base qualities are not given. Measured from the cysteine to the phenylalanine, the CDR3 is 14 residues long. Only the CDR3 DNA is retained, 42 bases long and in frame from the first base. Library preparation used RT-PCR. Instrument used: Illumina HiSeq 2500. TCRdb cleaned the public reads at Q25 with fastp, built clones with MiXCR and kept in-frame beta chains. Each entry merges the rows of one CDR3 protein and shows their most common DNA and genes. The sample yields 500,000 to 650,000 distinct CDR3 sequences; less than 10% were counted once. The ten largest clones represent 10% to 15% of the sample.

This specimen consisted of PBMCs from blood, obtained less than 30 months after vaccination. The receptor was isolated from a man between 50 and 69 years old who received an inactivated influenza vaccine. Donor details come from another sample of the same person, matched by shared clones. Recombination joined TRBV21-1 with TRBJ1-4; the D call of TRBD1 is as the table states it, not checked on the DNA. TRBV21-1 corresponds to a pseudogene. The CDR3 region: CASSETGLPEKLFF. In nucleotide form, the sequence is TGTGCCAGCAGCGAGACAGGTCTACCAGAAAAACTGTTTTTT.